A selection of T cell receptor beta chains follows, all from one sample in a study of cytomegalovirus exposure and HLA in healthy donors. Here immunoSEQ multiplex PCR was the method, and the copy in TCRdb shows in-frame clones only, minus some. The sample holds about 190,000 clones; around 83% are singletons and the top ten take about 0.8%. Sequences were obtained from PBMCs. Receptors originate from a woman younger than 35 in good health and CMV-seronegative. The CDR3 runs from the conserved cysteine through the conserved F or W. Expanded clones are given a class, and other clones once, few, many or no size at all.

size,J,V,CDR3
NA,TRBJ2-2,TRBV18,CASSPPNRNTGELFF
once,TRBJ1-5,TRBV6-5,CASSYSVQGGQPQHF
NA,TRBJ2-3,TRBV6-4,CASSLQGGTQYF
NA,TRBJ2-7,TRBV23-1,CASSQWGLCGTVTYEQYF
NA,TRBJ2-1,TRBV4-2,CASSQDLDGTKANEQFF
NA,TRBJ1-2,TRBV19,CASSLNRDRVYGYTF
NA,TRBJ2-2,TRBV9,CASSARGRDTGELFF
NA,TRBJ2-7,TRBV18,CASSLDSLNYEQYF
NA,TRBJ2-1,TRBV7-9,CSSSRRTSGDNEQFF
once,TRBJ2-2,TRBV18,CASSLTSTGELFF
NA,TRBJ1-1,TRBV11-1,CASSYKEGQLTEAFF
NA,NA,TRBV5-6,CASSLGVAYEQYF
once,TRBJ2-5,TRBV5-8,CASSFWPPRQAQETQYF
NA,TRBJ2-7,TRBV28,CASSLGHYEQYF
NA,TRBJ1-3,TRBV5-1,CASSGLGGSGNTIYF
once,TRBJ1-2,TRBV13,CASSPPGQGYGYTF
NA,TRBJ2-7,TRBV4-1,CASSQGGPSYEQYF
NA,TRBJ1-2,TRBV6-4,CASSDRERNGYTF
NA,TRBJ2-5,TRBV27,CASSLSRGQETQYF
NA,TRBJ1-2,TRBV29-1,CSADEAAYGYTF
NA,TRBJ2-2,TRBV6-5,CASSLTSGYTGELFF
NA,TRBJ2-1,TRBV19,CASSIQGNSDEQFF
few,TRBJ2-6,TRBV27,CASSLSGANVLTF
NA,TRBJ1-2,TRBV7-9,CASSLGGRDYGYTF
NA,TRBJ2-1,TRBV30,CASGGVAGGVSYNEQFF
NA,TRBJ2-5,TRBV7-6,CASSSSGGAGETQYF
NA,TRBJ2-1,TRBV10-2,CASGGTSGQREQFF
NA,TRBJ2-5,TRBV5-1,CASSTSSGIQETQYF
NA,TRBJ1-2,TRBV27,CASSREQSVYGYTF
NA,TRBJ2-5,TRBV10-3,CAIATGSSQETQYF
NA,TRBJ2-1,TRBV28,CASKLAGGVYNEQFF
NA,TRBJ2-7,TRBV29-1,CSVALDRGLYEQYF
NA,TRBJ2-3,TRBV29-1,CSAGQGEDTQYF
NA,TRBJ2-1,TRBV19,CASSMGDRGRTHEQFF
few,TRBJ2-2,TRBV5-4,CASSMGLAGGPGELFF
NA,TRBJ2-5,TRBV7-9,CASSLALVLETQYF
NA,TRBJ2-6,TRBV2,CASSGGLSGANVLTF
NA,TRBJ1-2,TRBV7-8,CASSLDGGLGYGYTF
NA,TRBJ2-1,TRBV28,CASRVVHYNEQFF
NA,TRBJ2-1,TRBV5-4,CASSGEAGGPHEQFF
NA,TRBJ2-3,TRBV11-3,CASSLEMGADTQYF
NA,TRBJ2-1,TRBV7-8,CASSLARVSRDEQFF
few,TRBJ1-3,TRBV28,CASSFGGSENTIYF
NA,TRBJ1-4,TRBV18,CASSPGQGLNEKLFF
NA,TRBJ2-6,TRBV5-1,CASSLLGWAGANVLTF
NA,TRBJ1-2,TRBV2,CASSERTGNYGYTF
NA,TRBJ1-2,TRBV30,CAGHQDSHYTF
few,TRBJ1-4,TRBV6-5,CASSFSFATNEKLFF
few,TRBJ2-2,TRBV5-1,CASSRTSGSAGELFF
NA,TRBJ2-7,TRBV10-3,CATGAGGPTSYEQYF
NA,TRBJ2-7,TRBV19,CASRRGGVEYF
NA,NA,TRBV5-4,CASSTSSEQYF
NA,TRBJ2-7,TRBV5-6,CASSRDRGYEQYF
NA,TRBJ2-7,TRBV6-5,CASTFSGRSEQYF
NA,TRBJ2-2,TRBV19,CASSSGRTGELFF
NA,TRBJ2-1,TRBV7-9,CASILPNRGGYNEQFF
NA,TRBJ2-3,TRBV27,CASSLSASGVTDTQYF
once,TRBJ2-7,TRBV5-1,CASSLDNTYEQYF